Below, one TCR beta chain is given with its context. Using immunoSEQ multiplex PCR, the repertoire was profiled, and TCRdb retains in-frame clones only, with some absent. The sample carries some 130,000 clones, over 85% recorded once. CDR3 size: 13 residues. Germline assignment: CDR1 SGHRS and CDR2 YFSETQ. The V and J ends lost 4 bases and 0 bases, in that order; junction bases with no gene match: 0. The data belong to a study of T cell responses to AZD1222 COVID-19 vaccine. Sequences were derived from peripheral blood, sampled 28 days after the second AZD1222 dose. This clonotype originated in an adult who received the AZD1222 COVID-19 vaccine. The chain recombines TRBV5-1 with TRBJ1-1; TRBD1 aligns across 7 bases. CDR3 in amino acids: CASSTGVNTEAFF. The CDR3 DNA reads TGCGCCAGCAGCACAGGGGTGAACACTGAAGCTTTCTTT.